The 8 T cell receptor beta chains below were found in one sample sequenced in a study of metastatic and nonmetastatic thyroid tumors. MiXCR reprocessed the PCR reads for TCRdb. The sample records 18,000 or so clones, 21% being singletons. Among the patients, none had received any treatment before thyroid surgery. Material: tumor tissue. These receptors were collected from a female donor with papillary thyroid cancer or a benign thyroid nodule (not recorded which). Some clones in this sample may be carry-over from other donors' samples.

The V gene is TRBV12-3 or TRBV12-4, the J gene TRBJ2-7, with 7 bases lining up with TRBD2. V was pared by 11 bases and J by 3 bases, with 4 bases of the junction left unmatched. CDR3 length: 11 residues. CDR3 DNA: TGTGCCTCGGGAGGAAACTACGAGCAGTACTTC. This encodes CASGGNYEQYF.

The J gene is TRBJ2-3, the V gene TRBV4-1; TRBD2 matches 7 bases. The CDR3 runs to 17 residues. Per the germline V gene, CDR1 is MGHRA and CDR2 is YSYEKL. The V and J ends lost 3 bases and 3 bases, in that order; junction bases with no gene match: 12. CDR3 nucleotide sequence: TGCGCCAGCAGCCAGGCCTTTACGGGACTACCAACAGATACGCAGTATTTT. This gives the protein CASSQAFTGLPTDTQYF.

This clone showed up just a few times. The V and J genes are TRBV12-5 and TRBJ2-1; D is ambiguous. The length of the CDR3 is 11 residues. V dropped 2 bases and J dropped 6 bases, with 2 bases sitting between them. CDR1 and CDR2 (germline): LGHNT, FRNRAP. CDR3 DNA: TGTGCTAGTGGTTTGATCAATGAGCAGTTCTTC. Translation: CASGLINEQFF.

V gene TRBV11-2 combines with J gene TRBJ2-4; D uncertain. The CDR3 runs to 18 residues. The germline CDR1 and CDR2 sequences are SGHAT and FQNNGV. V lost 0 bases and J lost 1, with 16 bases in between. The chain's CDR3 is CASSLEVGQVWAKNIQYF. CDR3 bases: TGTGCCAGCAGCTTAGAGGTCGGTCAGGTTTGGGCCAAAAACATTCAGTACTTC.

This clone was detected many times. The V gene is TRBV30, the J gene TRBJ2-7, with 9 bases fitting TRBD2. CDR3 length: 14 residues. V dropped 4 bases and J dropped 2; count of bases not matched to a gene: 6. Germline V CDR1 and CDR2: GTSNPN, SVGIG (reference sequence). The CDR3 DNA follows: TGTGCCTGGATTGGTAGCGGGAGACCCTACGAGCAGTACTTC. Translating it yields CAWIGSGRPYEQYF.

Ten or more counts support this clone. The same CDR3 also results from other DNA sequences found in this sample. This chain connects TRBV6-1 to TRBJ1-4, with 7 bases matching TRBD1. This CDR3 region has 15 residues. Trimming took 7 bases from V and 8 from J; bases not matched to a gene: 13. Germline values: CDR1 MNHNS, CDR2 SASEGT. As DNA, the CDR3 is TGTGCCAGCACCAAAAGACAGGGTCAAGGGGAAAAACTGTTTTTT. This codes for CASTKRQGQGEKLFF.

Worth noting for this clone: Other DNA sequences within the sample encode an identical CDR3. The rearrangement links TRBV20-1 to TRBJ2-1; 8 bases are shared with TRBD1. The CDR3 has 15 residues. Germline V gene sequence: CDR1 DFQATT, CDR2 SNEGSKA (reference sequence). J was trimmed by 1 base and V by 6 bases; bases with no gene match: 8. The CDR3 region has the DNA TGCAGTGCAGCTCCACAGGGGGTTTCCTACAATGAGCAGTTCTTC. It is translated as CSAAPQGVSYNEQFF.

This clone was seen ten or more times. The chain is built from TRBV7-2 and TRBJ1-1; D not certain. The CDR3 spans 14 residues. Germline V lookup: CDR1 SGHTA, CDR2 FQGNSA. The V and J ends lost 5 bases and 4 bases respectively, with 14 bases between them. As DNA, the CDR3 is TGTGCCAGCAGCCCCAACATAGGGAGCACTGAAGCTTTCTTT. As protein: CASSPNIGSTEAFF.